This T cell receptor beta chain was sequenced in a study of T cells in Graves' hyperthyroidism and ophthalmopathy. This clonotype was counted a few times. Amplified TCR beta CDR3 regions came from RNA transcripts. First-round RT-PCR of the TCR CDR3 relied on the HTBI primer set. One entry per CDR3 protein, called by TCRdb with MiXCR from the multiplex PCR reads. The table records over 120,000 distinct CDR3 sequences, less than 25% of them present only once. The sequence derives from a woman between 50 and 59 years old with Graves' hyperthyroidism that later progressed to Graves' ophthalmopathy. The source material was blood.

The DNA for the CDR3 is TGTGCCAGCAGGATGACAGGGGGAAAGAAACTGTTTTTT. Translated, it gives CASRMTGGKKLFF. The chain carries TRBV28 and TRBJ1-4, with 9 bases that match TRBD1. The CDR3 length is 13 residues. The germline V gene encodes CDR1 MDHEN and CDR2 SYDVKM. The V and J ends lost 6 bases and 11 bases, in that order; junction bases with no gene match: 7. Drawing the rest from reference TRBV28 and TRBJ1-4, the complete variable domain is DVKVTQSSRYLVKRTGEKVFLECVQDMDHENMFWYRQDPGLGLRLIYFSYDVKMKEKGDIPEGYSVSREKKERFSLILESASTNQTSMYLCASRMTGGKKLFFGSGTQLSVL.